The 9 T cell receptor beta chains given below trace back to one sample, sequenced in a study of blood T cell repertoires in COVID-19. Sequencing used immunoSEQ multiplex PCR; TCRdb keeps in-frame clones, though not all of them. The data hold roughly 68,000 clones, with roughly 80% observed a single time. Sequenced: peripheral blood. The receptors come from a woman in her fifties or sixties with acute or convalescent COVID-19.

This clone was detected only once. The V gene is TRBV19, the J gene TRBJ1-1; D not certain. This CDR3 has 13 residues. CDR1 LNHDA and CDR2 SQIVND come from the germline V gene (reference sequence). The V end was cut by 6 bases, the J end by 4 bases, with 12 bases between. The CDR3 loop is CASRPGIGTEAFF. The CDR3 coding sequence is TGTGCCAGTAGGCCGGGGATAGGCACTGAAGCTTTCTTT.

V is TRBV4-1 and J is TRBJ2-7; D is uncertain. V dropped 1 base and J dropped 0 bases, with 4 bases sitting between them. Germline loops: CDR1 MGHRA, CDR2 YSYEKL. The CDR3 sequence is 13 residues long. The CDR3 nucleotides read TGCGCCAGCAGCCAAGGGGCCTCCTACGAGCAGTACTTC. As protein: CASSQGASYEQYF.

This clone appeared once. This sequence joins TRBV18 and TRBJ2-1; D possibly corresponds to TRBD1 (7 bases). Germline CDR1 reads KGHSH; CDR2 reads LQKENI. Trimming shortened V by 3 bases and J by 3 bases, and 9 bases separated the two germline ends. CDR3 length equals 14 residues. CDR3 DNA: TGTGCCAGCTCACCGCGGGACAGCTACAATGAGCAGTTCTTC. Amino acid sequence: CASSPRDSYNEQFF. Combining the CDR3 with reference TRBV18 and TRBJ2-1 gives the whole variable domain NAGVMQNPRHLVRRRGQEARLRCSPMKGHSHVYWYRQLPEEGLKFMVYLQKENIIDESGMPKERFSAEFPKEGPSILRIQQVVRGDSAAYFCASSPRDSYNEQFFGPGTRLTVL.

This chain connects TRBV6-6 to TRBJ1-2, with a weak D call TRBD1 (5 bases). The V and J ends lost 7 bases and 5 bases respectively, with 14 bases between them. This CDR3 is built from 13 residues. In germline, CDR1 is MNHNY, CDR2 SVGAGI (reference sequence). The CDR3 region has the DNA TGTGCCAGCAAGGGGCAGGCGGAATATGGCTACACCTTC. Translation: CASKGQAEYGYTF.

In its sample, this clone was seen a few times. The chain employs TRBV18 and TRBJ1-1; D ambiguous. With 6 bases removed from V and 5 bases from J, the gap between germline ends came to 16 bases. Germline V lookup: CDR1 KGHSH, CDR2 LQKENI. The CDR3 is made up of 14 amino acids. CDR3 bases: TGTGCCAGCTCGGGTTCAGCCACGGGAACTGAAGCTTTCTTT. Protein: CASSGSATGTEAFF. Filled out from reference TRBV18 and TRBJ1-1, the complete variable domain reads NAGVMQNPRHLVRRRGQEARLRCSPMKGHSHVYWYRQLPEEGLKFMVYLQKENIIDESGMPKERFSAEFPKEGPSILRIQQVVRGDSAAYFCASSGSATGTEAFFGQGTRLTVV.

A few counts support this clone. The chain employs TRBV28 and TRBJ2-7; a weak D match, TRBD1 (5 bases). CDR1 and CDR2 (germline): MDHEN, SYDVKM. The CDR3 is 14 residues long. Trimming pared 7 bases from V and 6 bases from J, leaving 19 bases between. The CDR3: CASTKPTTGFEQYF. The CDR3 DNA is TGTGCCAGCACCAAGCCAACTACAGGATTCGAGCAGTACTTC.

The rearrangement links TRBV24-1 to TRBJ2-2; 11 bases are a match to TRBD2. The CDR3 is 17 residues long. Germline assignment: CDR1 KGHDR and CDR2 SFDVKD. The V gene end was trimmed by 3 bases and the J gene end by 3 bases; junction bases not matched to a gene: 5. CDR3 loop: CATSDTSGSRYTGELFF. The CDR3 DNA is TGTGCCACCAGTGATACTAGCGGGAGTAGGTACACCGGGGAGCTGTTTTTT.

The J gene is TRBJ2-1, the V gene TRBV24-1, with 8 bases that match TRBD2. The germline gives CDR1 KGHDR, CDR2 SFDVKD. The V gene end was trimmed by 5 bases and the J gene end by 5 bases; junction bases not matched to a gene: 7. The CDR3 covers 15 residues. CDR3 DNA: TGTGCCACCAGTGGCGGCGGGGGGCAAAACAATGAGCAGTTCTTC. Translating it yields CATSGGGGQNNEQFF.

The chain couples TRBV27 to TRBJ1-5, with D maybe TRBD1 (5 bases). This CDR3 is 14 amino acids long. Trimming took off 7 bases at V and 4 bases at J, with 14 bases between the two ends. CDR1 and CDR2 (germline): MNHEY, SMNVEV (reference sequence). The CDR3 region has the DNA TGTGCCAGCAAGGACGGGGCGGGGAATCAGCCCCAGCATTTT. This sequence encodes CASKDGAGNQPQHF.